This TCR beta chain was obtained from a study of blood T cells in healthy people across ages. General study results and limits: The long-lived group displayed more naive CD4+ cells, plus higher diversity, than the aged donors did.

PCR was performed a second time for about 7 to 12 cycles using a sample-barcoded 5' primer and a J-beta primer mix. Each CDR3 protein gets one entry after TCRdb re-called the 5' RACE reads with MiXCR. The sample includes 700,000 to 950,000 distinct CDR3 sequences, around 46% of them seen just once. This clonotype was picked up many times. Antigen specificity is unknown. The source of this sequence is a woman between 55 and 75 years old in good health. Sequencing used blood.

CDR3 region: CASSLAPTGDGYTF. In DNA form, the CDR3 reads TGTGCCAGCAGTTTAGCACCAACAGGGGATGGCTACACCTTC. The chain combines TRBV12-3 or TRBV12-4 with TRBJ1-2, with 7 bases matching TRBD1. With V trimmed by 0 bases and J by 6 bases, 4 bases remained unmatched. The CDR3 spans 14 residues.